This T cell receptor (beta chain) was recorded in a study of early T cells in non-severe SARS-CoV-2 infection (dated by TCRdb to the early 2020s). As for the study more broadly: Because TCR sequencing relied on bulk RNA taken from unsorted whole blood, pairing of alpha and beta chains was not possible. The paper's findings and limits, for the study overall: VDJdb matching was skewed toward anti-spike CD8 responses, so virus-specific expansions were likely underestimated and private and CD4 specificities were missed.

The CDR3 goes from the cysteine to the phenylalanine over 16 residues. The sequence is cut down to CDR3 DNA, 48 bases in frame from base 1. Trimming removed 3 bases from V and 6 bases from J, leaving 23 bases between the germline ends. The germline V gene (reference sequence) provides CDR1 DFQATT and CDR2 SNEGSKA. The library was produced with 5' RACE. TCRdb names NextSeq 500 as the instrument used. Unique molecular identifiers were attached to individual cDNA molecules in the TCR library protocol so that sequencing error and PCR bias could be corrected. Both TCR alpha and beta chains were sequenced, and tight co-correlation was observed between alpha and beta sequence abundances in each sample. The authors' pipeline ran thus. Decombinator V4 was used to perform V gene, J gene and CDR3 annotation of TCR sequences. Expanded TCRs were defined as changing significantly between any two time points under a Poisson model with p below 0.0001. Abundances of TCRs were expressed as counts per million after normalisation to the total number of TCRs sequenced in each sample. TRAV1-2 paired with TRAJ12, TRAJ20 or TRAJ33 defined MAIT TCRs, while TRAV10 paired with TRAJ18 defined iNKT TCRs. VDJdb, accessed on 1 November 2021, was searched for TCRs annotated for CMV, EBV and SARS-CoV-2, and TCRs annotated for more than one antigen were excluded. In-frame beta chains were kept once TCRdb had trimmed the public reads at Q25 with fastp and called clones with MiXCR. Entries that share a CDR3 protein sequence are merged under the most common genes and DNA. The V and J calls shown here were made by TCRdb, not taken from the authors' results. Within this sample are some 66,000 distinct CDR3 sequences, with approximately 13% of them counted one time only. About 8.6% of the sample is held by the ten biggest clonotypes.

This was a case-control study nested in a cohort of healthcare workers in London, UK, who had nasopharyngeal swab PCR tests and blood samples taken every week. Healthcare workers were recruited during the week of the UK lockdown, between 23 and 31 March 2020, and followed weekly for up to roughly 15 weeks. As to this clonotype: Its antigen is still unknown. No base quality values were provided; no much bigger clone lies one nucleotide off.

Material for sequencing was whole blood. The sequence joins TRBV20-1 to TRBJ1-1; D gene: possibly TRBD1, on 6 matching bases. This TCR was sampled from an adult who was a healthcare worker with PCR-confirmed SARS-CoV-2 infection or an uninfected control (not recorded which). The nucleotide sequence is TGCAGTGCTAGTATCCCCCGGACAGTCTCGATACCTGAAGCTTTCTTT. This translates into CSASIPRTVSIPEAFF.